The clone carrying this TCR beta chain has ten or more counts. The germline V gene has CDR1 SGHRS and CDR2 YFSETQ. V was trimmed by 0 bases and J by 0 bases, leaving 7 bases between them. The CDR3 length is 15 residues. TCRdb analysed the 5' RACE reads with MiXCR anew, one entry per CDR3 protein. The profile shows more than 55,000 distinct CDR3 sequences, more than 20% of them singletons. Tregs were sorted as CD4+CD25+CD127-/low cells. This sequence originates from a female donor with breast cancer. Sequenced input: tumor-infiltrating Tregs sorted from the breast tumor. The chain links TRBV5-1 to TRBJ1-3; no definite D call. CDR3 amino acids: CASSLDRGSGNTIYF. The CDR3 bases are TGCGCCAGCAGCTTGGACCGAGGCTCTGGAAACACCATATATTTT.